The TCR beta chain described here comes from a study of identical twins. Study conclusions and caveats: The study found that models underestimated out-of-frame TCR alpha sharing in monozygotic twins.

The V segment lost 3 bases and the J segment 5 bases; nucleotides outside the gene matches: 4. The CDR3 spans 15 residues. The germline V gene has CDR1 SGHNT and CDR2 YYREEE (reference sequence). Healthy Caucasians alone served as donors. This clonotype was seen at least ten times. Its matching antigen is unknown. One entry per CDR3 protein results from TCRdb running MiXCR on the 5' RACE reads. The sample contains hundreds of thousands of distinct CDR3 sequences, more than 6.5% of which appear only once. This same sample was also taken into another study, of yellow fever vaccine responses in identical twins. From that study: Twin vaccine T cell responses reportedly seemed partly convergent, partly personalized.

The clonotype was recovered from a woman between 18 and 29 years old in good health. The sequencing input was memory (CD45RO+) T cells sorted from blood. This rearrangement joins TRBV5-4 to TRBJ1-6; 8 bases map to TRBD1. This CDR3 reads CASSSRTGNNSPLHF. The DNA for the CDR3 is TGTGCCAGCAGCTCCCGGACAGGGAATAATTCACCCCTCCACTTT.